What follows is one T cell receptor (beta chain) and its context. Its matching antigen is unknown. This entry comes from a study of monozygotic twins with inflammatory bowel disease. TCRdb re-called the 5' RACE reads and catalogs CDR3 proteins one per entry, DNA excluded. This specimen shows approximately 400,000 distinct CDR3 sequences; the ten leading clones hold under 3%. Findings and limits, study-wide: On the inverse Simpson index, IBD patients scored lower for TCRbeta diversity than healthy co-twins.

The CDR3 loop spans 15 amino acids. Looked up from germline, CDR1 is GTSNPN and CDR2 is SVGIG (reference sequence). The chain combines TRBV30 with TRBJ1-2. This sequence originates from a human donor with ulcerative colitis or Crohn's disease, or a healthy co-twin of an affected twin (not recorded which). The sample consisted of blood. Here the CDR3 reads CAWNPRRTPNYDYTF.